This T cell receptor beta chain emerged from a study of cytomegalovirus exposure and HLA in healthy donors. The primer mix had 60 Vbeta and 13 Jbeta primers. Assay used: immunoSEQ multiplex PCR; TCRdb lists only in-frame clones, some missing. The sample shows around 100,000 clones, under 85% of them seen only once. There are 16 residues in the CDR3. The trim removed 3 bases at V and 3 bases at J, leaving 9 bases unmatched. Germline assignment: CDR1 SGDLS and CDR2 YYNGEE. The receptor was derived from a man aged 35-49 years in good health and CMV-seronegative. The chain recombines TRBV9 with TRBJ2-3, with 8 bases fitting TRBD1. Sequencing was done on a sample of PBMCs. CDR3 DNA sequence: TGTGCCAGCAGCGCCGAGGGGGGACAGGCTACAGATACGCAGTATTTT. Translating gives CASSAEGGQATDTQYF.